The 18 T cell receptor beta chains below were found in one sample sequenced in a study of T cells in Graves' hyperthyroidism and ophthalmopathy. TCR beta CDR3 sequences were amplified from RNA transcripts. TCR CDR3 underwent first-round RT-PCR with the HTBI primer set. TCRdb passed the multiplex PCR reads through MiXCR, listing each CDR3 protein once. The sample lists nearly 600,000 distinct CDR3 sequences; around 13% were seen once. Material for sequencing was blood. The source is a young woman with Graves' hyperthyroidism that later progressed to Graves' ophthalmopathy.

This clonotype was seen a handful of times. This chain links TRBV6-1 with TRBJ1-2, with D unclear. Germline-derived CDR1 and CDR2 are MNHNS and SASEGT. The V gene lost 4 bases and the J gene lost 2 bases, with 8 bases spanning the gap. This CDR3 has 13 residues. The CDR3 DNA reads TGTGCCAGCAGTGGAACCGAAAACTATGGCTACACCTTC. It yields the protein CASSGTENYGYTF.

The rearrangement uses TRBV7-6 and TRBJ2-1; 10 nucleotides line up with TRBD2. V was clipped by 1 base and J by 10 bases; unmatched bases: 7. Germline-derived CDR1 and CDR2 are SGHVS and FNYEAQ. CDR3 size: 15 residues. The CDR3 nucleotides are TGTGCCAGCAGCTTAGAAGCGGGAGGGCCATTCGAGCAGTTCTTC. Its protein product is CASSLEAGGPFEQFF.

This clonotype has a count of ten or more. The V call is TRBV20-1, the J call TRBJ2-7; unclear D gene. Trimming took off 6 bases at V and 6 bases at J, with 12 bases between the two ends. Germline V gene data show CDR1 as DFQATT and CDR2 as SNEGSKA (reference sequence). This CDR3 is 11 amino acids long. CDR3: CSAITVSEQYF. In nucleotides, the CDR3 is TGCAGTGCAATCACAGTTAGCGAGCAGTACTTC.

This clonotype was observed many times. CDR3 protein: CSAPPGGSSYNEQFF. The CDR3 bases are TGCAGTGCTCCCCCAGGGGGGAGTTCCTACAATGAGCAGTTCTTC. The chain combines TRBV20-1 with TRBJ2-1, with D possibly matching TRBD1 (7 bases). The length of the CDR3 is 15 residues. Trimming cost V 5 bases and J 1 base, with 15 bases left between them. CDR1 is DFQATT, CDR2 SNEGSKA, per germline (reference sequence).

This clonotype was counted at least ten times. This chain joins TRBV27 and TRBJ1-2; the match to TRBD1 covers 12 bases. From germline, CDR1 is MNHEY and CDR2 SMNVEV (reference sequence). The V gene end was trimmed by 4 bases and the J gene end by 6 bases; junction bases not matched to a gene: 6. The CDR3 totals 15 residues. Here the CDR3 reads CASSSLGTGGDGYTF. The CDR3 DNA sequence: TGTGCCAGCAGTTCCCTCGGGACAGGGGGCGATGGCTACACCTTC.

This clonotype was recorded many times. The chain couples TRBV6-2 or TRBV6-3 to TRBJ2-1, with D possibly TRBD2 on 6 matching bases. The germline gives CDR1 MNHEY, CDR2 SVGEGT. CDR3 length equals 12 residues. V was trimmed by 8 bases and J by 10 bases, leaving 15 bases between them. In nucleotides, the CDR3 is TGTGCCAGCTCGTTCACTAGCAGCGAGCAGTTCTTC. As protein: CASSFTSSEQFF.

This clonotype was seen ten or more times. The CDR3 spells CASTGGSYEQYF. The CDR3, as DNA: TGTGCCAGCACAGGAGGTTCCTACGAGCAGTACTTC. The V call is TRBV6-5, the J call TRBJ2-7; a possible D gene is TRBD2 (5 bases). The CDR3 extends over 12 amino acids. Trimming pared 7 bases from V and 1 base from J, leaving 8 bases between. In germline, CDR1 is MNHEY, CDR2 SVGAGI.

This clonotype was seen at least ten times. The CDR3 coding sequence is TGTGCCAGCAGTAGCGGGATAAAAGACGAGCAGTACTTC. It encodes CASSSGIKDEQYF. The chain combines TRBV6-2 or TRBV6-3 with TRBJ2-7; 7 bases agree with TRBD2. V dropped 5 bases and J dropped 5; count of bases not matched to a gene: 6. Germline V gene lookup returns CDR1 MNHEY and CDR2 SVGEGT. This CDR3 has 13 residues.

This clonotype appeared a few times. This rearrangement joins TRBV7-6 to TRBJ2-1; the D is unclear. Germline CDR1 is SGHVS and CDR2 is FNYEAQ. This CDR3 region has 13 residues. The V gene lost 5 bases and the J gene lost 6 bases, with 11 bases spanning the gap. CDR3 protein: CASSETYFNEQFF. The CDR3 region has the DNA TGTGCCAGCAGCGAGACTTACTTCAATGAGCAGTTCTTC.

This clonotype was observed a handful of times. The rearrangement uses TRBV6-1 and TRBJ2-1; the D gene could be TRBD1 or TRBD2 (5 bases each). V gave up 3 bases and J gave up 1 base, with 16 bases separating them. The CDR3 runs 17 residues. Germline V gene data show CDR1 as MNHNS and CDR2 as SASEGT. The CDR3 bases are TGTGCCAGCAGTGACGGGCGGGCAGGGAGTTCCTACAATGAGCAGTTCTTC. Its translation: CASSDGRAGSSYNEQFF.

In its sample, this clonotype was seen many times. CDR3 DNA sequence: TGTGCCAGCAACGTTCCCAAACAGGGGGGAAACACCGGGGAGCTGTTTTTT. This sequence encodes CASNVPKQGGNTGELFF. The rearrangement links TRBV2 to TRBJ2-2; 8 bases map to TRBD1. This CDR3 region has 17 residues. CDR1 is SNHLY and CDR2 is FYNNEI in the germline V gene. Trimming took 7 bases from V and 2 from J; bases not matched to a gene: 12.

This clonotype was counted ten times or more. This chain uses TRBV6-2 or TRBV6-3 with TRBJ2-1; D possibly corresponds to TRBD1 (5 bases). Germline-derived CDR1 and CDR2 are MNHEY and SVGEGT. The CDR3 loop spans 16 amino acids. Trimming took 6 bases from V and 0 from J, leaving 15 bases between them. CDR3 coding DNA: TGTGCCAGCAGCCACAGGCGGCCCGGCTCCTACAATGAGCAGTTCTTC. Its translation is CASSHRRPGSYNEQFF.

This clonotype turned up a few times. The chain joins TRBV12-3 or TRBV12-4 to TRBJ2-5; D ambiguous. V was clipped by 3 bases and J by 5 bases, with 10 bases between them. The CDR3 runs 13 residues. CDR3 protein: CASSFGPGETQYF. CDR3 in DNA: TGTGCCAGCAGTTTTGGCCCTGGGGAGACCCAGTACTTC.

The chain carries TRBV24-1 and TRBJ1-1; no clear D. The CDR3 is 14 amino acids. V lost 3 bases, J lost 5 bases, and 12 bases lay in between. CDR1 and CDR2 from the germline V gene are KGHDR and SFDVKD. This chain's CDR3 is CATSDVGSHTEAFF. The CDR3 DNA follows: TGTGCCACCAGTGATGTCGGTTCGCATACTGAAGCTTTCTTT.

This clonotype was seen ten or more times. This chain joins TRBV19 and TRBJ2-3; no definite D call. V shed 7 bases and J shed 0 bases, with 8 bases lying between them. This CDR3 comprises 13 residues. Germline V gene sequence: CDR1 LNHDA, CDR2 SQIVND (reference sequence). The CDR3 coding sequence is TGTGCCAGTATCGGGTACAGCACAGATACGCAGTATTTT. As protein: CASIGYSTDTQYF.

The J gene is TRBJ2-1, the V gene TRBV7-2, with D perhaps given as TRBD1 or TRBD2 (5 bases each). Germline V CDR1 and CDR2: SGHTA, FQGNSA. The CDR3 consists of 13 residues. Trimming took off 3 bases at V and 6 bases at J, with 9 bases between the two ends. The CDR3 DNA sequence: TGTGCCAGCAGCTTGGGGGAGCCCAATGAGCAGTTCTTC. The encoded protein is CASSLGEPNEQFF.

The V gene is TRBV11-2, the J gene TRBJ2-3; TRBD2 matches at 13 bases. Germline V CDR1 and CDR2: SGHAT, FQNNGV. The CDR3 has 15 amino acids. The J segment lost 8 bases and the V segment lost 6 bases, leaving 8 bases of the junction unmatched. This chain's CDR3 is CASRGLAGVGSTQYF. DNA for the CDR3: TGTGCCAGCAGAGGACTAGCGGGAGTGGGGAGTACGCAGTATTTT.

Ten or more counts support this clonotype. The V call is TRBV28, the J call TRBJ2-7; D call uncertain. The CDR3 spans 11 residues. The V and J ends lost 2 bases and 7 bases respectively, with 6 bases between them. Germline loops: CDR1 MDHEN, CDR2 SYDVKM. The CDR3 is CASSLRREQYF. In DNA form, the CDR3 reads TGTGCCAGCAGTTTAAGGCGGGAGCAGTACTTC.